The 10 T cell receptor beta chains listed next were all sequenced from one sample in a study of cytomegalovirus exposure and HLA in healthy donors. Repertoires were generated with immunoSEQ multiplex PCR, while TCRdb's copy carries only in-frame clones and drops some. The profile shows 75,000 to 85,000 clones, roughly 88% of them singletons. The specimen was PBMCs. The origin of the receptors is a man aged 25 to 40 in good health and CMV-seronegative.

This rearrangement joins TRBV7-9 to TRBJ2-3; 8 positions agree with TRBD1. J lost 2 bases, V lost 6 bases, and 4 bases had no gene match. The CDR3 has 14 amino acids. Germline loops: CDR1 SEHNR, CDR2 FQNEAQ (reference sequence). CDR3 bases: TGTGCCAGCAGTATGGACAGGGACACAGATACGCAGTATTTT. Encoded protein: CASSMDRDTDTQYF.

This clone was observed a single time. This chain's CDR3 is CASSPLVSGRNNEQFF. The CDR3 DNA is TGTGCCAGCAGCCCTCTTGTGAGCGGGAGGAACAATGAGCAGTTCTTC. The chain employs TRBV13 and TRBJ2-1, with 9 bases that match TRBD2. Germline-derived CDR1 and CDR2 are PRHDT and FYEKMQ (reference sequence). V lost 5 bases to trimming and J lost 5 bases; unmatched junction nucleotides: 10. The CDR3 extends over 16 amino acids.

This chain links TRBV7-9 with TRBJ2-3, with D possibly TRBD2 on 6 matching bases. V lost 1 base to trimming and J lost 6 bases, with 14 bases between them. The CDR3 consists of 15 residues. The germline V gene has CDR1 SEHNR and CDR2 FQNEAQ (reference sequence). Here the CDR3 reads CASSLGGGRSDTQYF. DNA for the CDR3: TGTGCCAGCAGCTTAGGTGGAGGGAGGTCGGATACGCAGTATTTT.

V usage is TRBV14 and J usage is TRBJ1-1, with D uncertain. This CDR3 is 15 amino acids long. Germline loops: CDR1 SGHDN, CDR2 FVKESK. V was shortened by 0 bases and J by 1 base, with 9 bases between the two germline ends. The CDR3 sequence is CASSQDHGPNTEAFF. Here the CDR3 DNA reads TGTGCCAGCAGCCAAGATCACGGTCCGAACACTGAAGCTTTCTTT.

The chain joins TRBV5-1 to TRBJ2-7; 15 positions match TRBD2. There are 19 residues in the CDR3. The V gene's germline CDR1 is SGHRS and CDR2 YFSETQ. V gave up 3 bases and J gave up 7 bases; unmatched junction bases: 17. The CDR3 DNA reads as TGCGCCAGCAGCTGGGCCGGGACTAGCGGGAGGTCCATCCCCGAGGAGCAGTACTTC. This sequence encodes CASSWAGTSGRSIPEEQYF.

The chain couples TRBV28 to TRBJ2-7; D not certain. This CDR3 has 15 amino acids. Trimming took 5 bases from V and 0 from J, leaving 14 bases between them. Germline-derived CDR1 and CDR2 are MDHEN and SYDVKM. CDR3: CASSITPRSSYEQYF. CDR3 DNA: TGTGCCAGCAGTATCACTCCGCGGAGCTCCTACGAGCAGTACTTC.

This clone showed up just once. This chain links TRBV30 with TRBJ2-1, with TRBD2 identical over 11 bases. The length of the CDR3 is 15 residues. Trimming cost V 3 bases and J 5 bases; bases outside gene matches: 6. Germline V gene sequence: CDR1 GTSNPN, CDR2 SVGIG (reference sequence). The CDR3 sequence: CAWRISGRADNEQFF. The CDR3 bases are TGTGCCTGGAGAATTAGCGGGAGGGCCGACAATGAGCAGTTCTTC.

The chain combines TRBV27 with TRBJ2-3; 13 nucleotides match TRBD2. The junction had 9 bases not matched to a gene; V was cut back by 2 bases and J by 10 bases. CDR3 length equals 16 residues. Germline CDR1 MNHEY, CDR2 SMNVEV (reference sequence). CDR3 amino acids: CASSLKSGLAGRAQYF. CDR3 bases: TGTGCCAGCAGTTTAAAATCGGGACTAGCGGGAAGGGCGCAGTATTTT.

The gene calls are TRBV30 and TRBJ2-7; 7 nucleotides line up with TRBD2. Germline V gene data show CDR1 as GTSNPN and CDR2 as SVGIG (reference sequence). The CDR3 is 15 amino acids. The V gene end was trimmed by 3 bases and the J gene end by 6 bases; junction bases not matched to a gene: 14. The CDR3 nucleotides are TGTGCCTGGAGAGTTGGCGGGGGAGTTCCTGGCGAGCAGTACTTC. Translation: CAWRVGGGVPGEQYF.

This clone was detected only once. CDR3 residues: CASSTGQQNQPQHF. The CDR3 nucleotides read TGTGCCAGTAGTACAGGACAGCAGAATCAGCCCCAGCATTTT. V and J are TRBV19 and TRBJ1-5; D is possibly TRBD1 (6 bases). Trimming stripped 4 bases from V and 4 bases from J, with 11 bases between. CDR1 and CDR2 (germline): LNHDA, SQIVND (reference sequence). The CDR3 spans 14 residues.